This TCR beta chain is from a study of beta chain features in type 1 diabetes. Study-level background: Under 110,000,000 sorted cells were examined across all samples.

Populations isolated by sorting all had purity greater than 95%. J was trimmed by 0 bases and V by 1 base; bases with no gene match: 3. This CDR3 has 17 amino acids. Germline CDR1 reads MGHRA; CDR2 reads YSYEKL. What was sequenced were expressed TCRB transcripts, since all of the isolated RNA had been reverse transcribed. Profiled with immunoSEQ multiplex PCR; TCRdb holds only in-frame clones, not every one. Among 300,000 to 350,000 clones, less than 9.5% were seen once, and the ten largest hold around 0.45%. The receptor comes from a woman aged 18 to 35 in good health. The sample comprised central memory CD4+ T cells from blood. The V and J genes are TRBV4-1 and TRBJ2-3, with 11 positions matching TRBD2. This chain's CDR3 is CASSQVPSGGSTDTQYF. CDR3 nucleotides: TGCGCCAGCAGCCAAGTTCCTAGCGGGGGGAGCACAGATACGCAGTATTTT.